This passage covers 17 T cell receptor beta chains from one sample sequenced in a study of T cell repertoires in cytomegalovirus infection. Each CDR3 protein gets one entry after TCRdb re-called the reads with MiXCR. Altogether around 280,000 distinct CDR3 sequences are present, roughly 13% being singletons, with the ten largest covering roughly 8.9%. The sample consisted of PBMCs. All receptors come from a human donor in good health (CMV status not recorded). Some clones in this sample may be carry-over from other donors' samples.

This clonotype was detected ten times or more. This rearrangement joins TRBV7-3 to TRBJ2-5, with TRBD2 matching 8 bases. The V segment lost 5 bases and the J segment 3 bases; nucleotides outside the gene matches: 2. The CDR3 consists of 13 residues. CDR1 is SGHTA, CDR2 FQGTGA, per germline. CDR3 amino acids: CASSVLAEETQYF. In DNA, the CDR3 is TGTGCCAGCAGCGTACTAGCGGAAGAGACCCAGTACTTC.

The sample holds many counts of this clonotype. The gene calls are TRBV7-3 and TRBJ1-4; unclear D gene. Germline assignment: CDR1 SGHTA and CDR2 FQGTGA. The V end was cut by 5 bases, the J end by 3 bases, with 7 bases between. CDR3 length: 13 residues. CDR3 DNA: TGTGCCAGCAGCGACGGACCTAATGAAAAACTGTTTTTT. It yields the protein CASSDGPNEKLFF.

This clonotype came up a few times. V and J are TRBV6-6 and TRBJ2-5; D tentatively reads TRBD1 or TRBD2 (5 bases each). Trimming shortened V by 7 bases and J by 3 bases, and 15 bases separated the two germline ends. The CDR3 is 14 residues long. Germline V CDR1 and CDR2: MNHNY, SVGAGI (reference sequence). In DNA form, the CDR3 reads TGTGCCAGCATGGGGACGGTGGAGAAAGAGACCCAGTACTTC. Its protein is CASMGTVEKETQYF.

A few counts support this clonotype. CDR3 nucleotides: TGTGCCAGCAGAAAAGGGGACTTCAATCAGCCCCAGCATTTT. As protein: CASRKGDFNQPQHF. This chain connects TRBV6-2 or TRBV6-3 to TRBJ1-5; the D gene is possibly TRBD1 (5 bases). Germline-derived CDR1 and CDR2 are MNHEY and SVGEGT. Trimming removed 6 bases from V and 3 bases from J, with 12 bases in between. This CDR3 has 14 amino acids.

This clonotype was observed a handful of times. V gene TRBV6-2 or TRBV6-3 combines with J gene TRBJ2-3, with no clear D. Between the trimmed V and J ends, which lost 6 bases and 1 base, there was a span of 8 bases. CDR1 is MNHEY and CDR2 is SVGEGT in the germline V gene. The CDR3 is 13 residues long. CDR3 DNA sequence: TGTGCCAGCAGGCCCGGACGCACAGATACGCAGTATTTT. It is translated as CASRPGRTDTQYF.

The chain carries TRBV28 and TRBJ2-1, with 10 bases aligning to TRBD2. J gave up 9 bases and V 4 bases, and 6 bases lay outside the gene matches. Germline V gene data show CDR1 as MDHEN and CDR2 as SYDVKM. The CDR3 consists of 14 residues. Written as DNA, the CDR3 is TGTGCCAGCAGTTGGAGCGGGAGGGCAGGTGAGCAGTTCTTC. Encoded protein: CASSWSGRAGEQFF.

This clonotype was counted only a few times. The chain is built from TRBV2 and TRBJ1-4, with 8 nucleotides matching TRBD1. CDR1 and CDR2 from the germline V gene are SNHLY and FYNNEI. V was clipped by 6 bases and J by 7 bases; unmatched bases: 7. The CDR3 runs to 14 residues. The chain's CDR3 is CASRGDRGGEKLFF. Written as DNA, the CDR3 is TGTGCCAGCAGGGGAGACAGGGGCGGTGAAAAACTGTTTTTT.

This clonotype was recorded many times. The rearrangement links TRBV7-2 to TRBJ1-6, with 7 bases matching TRBD1. Germline V gene data show CDR1 as SGHTA and CDR2 as FQGNSA. Trimming removed 5 bases from V and 9 bases from J; junction bases left unmatched: 10. The CDR3 length is 15 residues. The DNA of the CDR3 is TGTGCCAGCAGCACGCTGACAGGGAAGATTTCACCCCTCCACTTT. Encoded protein: CASSTLTGKISPLHF.

This clonotype was detected only a few times. V usage is TRBV20-1 and J usage is TRBJ1-2; D gene ambiguous. From germline, CDR1 is DFQATT and CDR2 SNEGSKA (reference sequence). The V end lost 1 base, the J end lost 8 bases, and 14 bases lay between the germline ends. This CDR3 comprises 13 residues. The chain's CDR3 is CSARVIPPWGYTF. For the CDR3, the DNA is TGCAGTGCTAGAGTCATACCACCGTGGGGCTACACCTTC.

This clonotype was observed at least ten times. The chain couples TRBV19 to TRBJ2-5; D is tentatively TRBD1 or TRBD2 (5 bases each). CDR3 length: 12 residues. The V and J ends lost 8 bases and 5 bases respectively, with 12 bases between them. Germline V gene lookup returns CDR1 LNHDA and CDR2 SQIVND (reference sequence). CDR3 in amino acids: CASRQSGETQYF. As DNA, the CDR3 is TGTGCCAGTCGACAGTCGGGGGAGACCCAGTACTTC.

This clonotype was seen only a few times. CDR3 region: CASSLVTSGIYEQYF. In DNA form, the CDR3 reads TGCGCCAGCAGCCTAGTGACTAGCGGGATCTACGAGCAGTACTTC. V and J are TRBV4-1 and TRBJ2-7; TRBD2 agrees at 11 bases. With V trimmed by 4 bases and J by 3 bases, 5 bases remained unmatched. Germline V gene sequence: CDR1 MGHRA, CDR2 YSYEKL. This CDR3 is built from 15 residues.

This clonotype has just a few counts. This sequence joins TRBV27 and TRBJ2-7; no definite D call. From germline, CDR1 is MNHEY and CDR2 SMNVEV (reference sequence). The CDR3 has 13 residues. V lost 2 bases and J lost 0, with 5 bases in between. CDR3 region: CASSLRASYEQYF. Written as DNA, the CDR3 is TGTGCCAGCAGTTTACGAGCCTCCTACGAGCAGTACTTC.

This clonotype was observed a handful of times. V and J are TRBV9 and TRBJ1-6; 7 bases line up with TRBD1. Germline loops: CDR1 SGDLS, CDR2 YYNGEE. Trimming took 4 bases from V and 7 from J; bases not matched to a gene: 8. The CDR3 runs 15 residues. CDR3 coding DNA: TGTGCCAGCAGCCAGGGGGGGGGGCAAAATTCACCCCTCCACTTT. Encoded protein: CASSQGGGQNSPLHF.

This sequence joins TRBV20-1 and TRBJ1-2, with 7 positions matching TRBD1. The trim removed 8 bases at V and 8 bases at J, leaving 14 bases unmatched. Germline V gene lookup returns CDR1 DFQATT and CDR2 SNEGSKA (reference sequence). The CDR3 has 13 amino acids. In DNA, the CDR3 is TGCAGTACCCCGGATAGGGGGCGCATAGGCTACACCTTC. Its translation: CSTPDRGRIGYTF.

This clonotype has more than one count but fewer than ten. This chain joins TRBV28 and TRBJ2-3; 9 nucleotides match TRBD2. The CDR3 extends over 16 amino acids. CDR1 MDHEN and CDR2 SYDVKM come from the germline V gene. V gave up 2 bases and J gave up 4 bases; unmatched junction bases: 7. CDR3 coding DNA: TGTGCCAGCAGTTTACTTGCGGGAGGGCCTGCAGATACGCAGTATTTT. Protein sequence: CASSLLAGGPADTQYF.

The chain carries TRBV5-1 and TRBJ2-3; 8 nucleotides agree with TRBD2. V lost 2 bases to trimming and J lost 0 bases; unmatched junction nucleotides: 2. CDR1 is SGHRS, CDR2 YFSETQ, per germline. The CDR3 loop spans 15 amino acids. The CDR3 sequence is CASSFIAGSTDTQYF. CDR3 DNA: TGCGCCAGCAGCTTCATAGCGGGGAGCACAGATACGCAGTATTTT.

The chain is built from TRBV29-1 and TRBJ2-3; the D gene is possibly TRBD1 (5 bases). V shed 1 base and J shed 5 bases, with 10 bases lying between them. This CDR3 has 13 amino acids. Germline lookup yields CDR1 SQVTM and CDR2 ANQGSEA. This CDR3 reads CSVEGVGVDTQYF. In DNA form, the CDR3 reads TGCAGCGTTGAAGGCGTAGGGGTAGATACGCAGTATTTT.